The clone carrying this TCR beta chain was seen a handful of times. Its antigen is not known. The PCR was carried out with 60 Vbeta primers and 13 Jbeta primers. The table came from immunoSEQ multiplex PCR; TCRdb's copy has only in-frame clones and leaves some out. The sample has 120,000 to 150,000 clones, roughly 68% seen once; the top ten hold about 4.5%. The data are from a study of cytomegalovirus exposure and HLA in healthy donors. Turning to the study itself: Earlier work reported 117 million unique TCR beta sequences from about 170 million T cells. Early release data held some 80 million unique TCRs from HLA-typed donors. Findings of the study overall: Being productive about 87% or about 30% of the time was typical of most TCR beta V segments in an earlier analysis. Beyond CMV serostatus, there was no information to go on about immune exposure.

The J segment lost 0 bases and the V segment lost 2 bases, leaving 6 bases of the junction unmatched. From germline, CDR1 is SGHTA and CDR2 FQGNSA. This CDR3 contains 16 residues. The rearrangement uses TRBV7-2 and TRBJ2-7; TRBD2 agrees at 8 bases. This clonotype originated in a man between 60 and 75 years old in good health and CMV-seronegative. The sample taken for sequencing was PBMCs. The CDR3 loop reads CASSLHNGRGSYEQYF. The CDR3 nucleotides read TGTGCCAGCAGCTTACATAACGGGAGGGGCTCCTACGAGCAGTACTTC.